This entry lists 4 T cell receptor beta chains sequenced from one sample in a study of cytomegalovirus exposure and HLA in healthy donors. PCR was performed using 60 Vbeta and 13 Jbeta primers. Sequenced by immunoSEQ multiplex PCR; TCRdb stores in-frame clones only, minus some. The listing contains around 97,000 clones. The sequenced sample was PBMCs. The receptors shown here come from a man aged 35-49 years in good health and CMV-seronegative.

The chain combines TRBV27 with TRBJ1-6; 8 bases are shared with TRBD1. Losses at the gene ends were 6 bases for V and 0 bases for J; bases not matched to a gene: 10. CDR1 is MNHEY, CDR2 SMNVEV, per germline (reference sequence). The CDR3 runs 18 residues. In DNA, the CDR3 is TGTGCCAGCAGCCTCCGACAGGGGCCGAGCTCCTATAATTCACCCCTCCACTTT. Translation gives CASSLRQGPSSYNSPLHF.

The chain has TRBV6-5 and TRBJ2-2, with no clear D. The CDR3 consists of 15 residues. The germline gives CDR1 MNHEY, CDR2 SVGAGI. V was clipped by 0 bases and J by 7 bases, with 12 bases between them. In nucleotides, the CDR3 is TGTGCCAGCAGTTACTCTGGCAGTATAAACGGGGAGCTGTTTTTT. This translates into CASSYSGSINGELFF.

The chain couples TRBV6-4 to TRBJ1-3, with D possibly being TRBD1 (6 bases). This CDR3 region has 19 residues. The V end lost 4 bases, the J end lost 0 bases, and 22 bases lay between the germline ends. Looked up from germline, CDR1 is MRHNA and CDR2 is SNTAGT. In DNA, the CDR3 is TGTGCCAGCAGTGGGGACCCAGGGACACTCCCTTTCTCTGGAAACACCATATATTTT. Encoded protein: CASSGDPGTLPFSGNTIYF.

The chain carries TRBV7-2 and TRBJ2-7; D perhaps matches TRBD1 (5 bases). V shed 1 base and J shed 4 bases, with 11 bases lying between them. The V gene's germline CDR1 is SGHTA and CDR2 FQGNSA. The CDR3 sequence is 14 residues long. The CDR3 is CASSLGNRQYEQYF. CDR3 nucleotide sequence: TGTGCCAGCAGCTTAGGGAACAGGCAGTACGAGCAGTACTTC.